This T cell receptor beta chain was captured in a study of shared T cell receptors in the human thymus. The data were produced by immunoSEQ multiplex PCR, yet TCRdb's version contains in-frame clones alone and is incomplete. The table records around 730,000 clones, approximately 83% of them present only once. The germline V gene has CDR1 LNHNV and CDR2 YYDKDF (reference sequence). This CDR3 is 16 amino acids long. The V gene end was trimmed by 0 bases and the J gene end by 0 bases; junction bases not matched to a gene: 4. The sample also formed part of further work on human thymus T cells. This second report adds: Healthy Finnish infants undergoing corrective surgery for congenital heart defects were the donors.

The chain couples TRBV15 to TRBJ2-5; TRBD1 matches 7 bases. The TCR comes from a girl younger than two with a congenital heart defect. The sequencing input was thymocytes. CDR3 in DNA: TGTGCCACCAGCAGAGATGGCAGGGGGAACCAAGAGACCCAGTACTTC. Residues: CATSRDGRGNQETQYF.